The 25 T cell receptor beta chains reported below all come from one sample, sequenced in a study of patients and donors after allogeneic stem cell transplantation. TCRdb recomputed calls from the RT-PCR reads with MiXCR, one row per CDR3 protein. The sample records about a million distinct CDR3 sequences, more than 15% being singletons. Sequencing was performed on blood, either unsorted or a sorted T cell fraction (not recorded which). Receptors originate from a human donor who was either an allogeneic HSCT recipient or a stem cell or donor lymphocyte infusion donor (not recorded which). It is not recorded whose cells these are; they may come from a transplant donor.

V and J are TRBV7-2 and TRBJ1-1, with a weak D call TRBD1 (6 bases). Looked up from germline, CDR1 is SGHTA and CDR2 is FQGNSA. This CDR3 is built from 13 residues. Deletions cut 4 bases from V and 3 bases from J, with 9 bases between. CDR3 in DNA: TGTGCCAGCAGCTCGGAGGGGGACACTGAAGCTTTCTTT. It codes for CASSSEGDTEAFF.

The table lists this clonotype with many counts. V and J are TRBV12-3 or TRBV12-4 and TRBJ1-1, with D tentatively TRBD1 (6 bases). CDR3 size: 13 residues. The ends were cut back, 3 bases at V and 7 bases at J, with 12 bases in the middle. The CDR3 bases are TGTGCCAGCAGTTTGACAGGCGGCAGTGAAGCTTTCTTT. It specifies CASSLTGGSEAFF.

This CDR3 is CASSNRDSGSYSNQPQHF. The DNA of the CDR3 is TGTGCCAGCAGCAACCGGGACAGTGGATCTTATAGCAATCAGCCCCAGCATTTT. This chain joins TRBV12-3 or TRBV12-4 and TRBJ1-5, with 7 bases aligning to TRBD1. CDR3 length: 18 amino acids. V was pared by 6 bases and J by 0 bases, with 14 bases of the junction left unmatched.

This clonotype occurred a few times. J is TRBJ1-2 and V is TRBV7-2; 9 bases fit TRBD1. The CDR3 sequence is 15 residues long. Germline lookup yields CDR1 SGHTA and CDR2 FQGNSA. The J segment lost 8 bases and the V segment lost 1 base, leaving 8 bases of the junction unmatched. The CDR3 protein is CASSLVGDRGKGYTF. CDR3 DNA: TGTGCCAGCAGCTTAGTCGGAGACAGGGGGAAGGGCTACACCTTC.

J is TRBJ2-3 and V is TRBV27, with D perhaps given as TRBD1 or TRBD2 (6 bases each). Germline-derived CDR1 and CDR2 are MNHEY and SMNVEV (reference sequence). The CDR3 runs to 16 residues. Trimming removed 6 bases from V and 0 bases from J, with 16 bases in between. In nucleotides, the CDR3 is TGTGCCAGCAGCCTCCTCGGGGGCCTCAGCACAGATACGCAGTATTTT. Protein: CASSLLGGLSTDTQYF.

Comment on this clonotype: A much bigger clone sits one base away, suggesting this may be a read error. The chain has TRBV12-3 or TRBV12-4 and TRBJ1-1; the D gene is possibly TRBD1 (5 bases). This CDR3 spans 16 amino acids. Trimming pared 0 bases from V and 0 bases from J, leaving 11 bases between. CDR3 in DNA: TGTGCCAGCAGTTTAGCGGGGGTTTCTATGAACACTGAAGCTTTCTTT. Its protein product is CASSLAGVSMNTEAFF.

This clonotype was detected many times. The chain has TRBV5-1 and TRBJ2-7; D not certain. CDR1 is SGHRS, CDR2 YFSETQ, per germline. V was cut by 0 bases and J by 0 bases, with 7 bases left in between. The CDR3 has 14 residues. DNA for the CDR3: TGCGCCAGCAGCTTGGAGAGTTCCTCCTACGAGCAGTACTTC. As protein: CASSLESSSYEQYF.

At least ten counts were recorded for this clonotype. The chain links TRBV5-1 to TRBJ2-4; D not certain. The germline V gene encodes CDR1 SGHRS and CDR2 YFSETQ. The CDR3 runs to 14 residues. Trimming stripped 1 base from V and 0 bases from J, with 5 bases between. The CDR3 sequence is CASSLWLAKNIQYF. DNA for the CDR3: TGCGCCAGCAGCTTGTGGCTAGCCAAAAACATTCAGTACTTC.

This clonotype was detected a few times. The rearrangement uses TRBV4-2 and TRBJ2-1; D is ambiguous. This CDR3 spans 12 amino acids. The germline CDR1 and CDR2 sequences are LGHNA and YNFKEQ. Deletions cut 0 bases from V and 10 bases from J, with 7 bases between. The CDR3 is CASSQESTEQFF. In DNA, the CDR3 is TGTGCCAGCAGCCAAGAGTCAACCGAGCAGTTCTTC.

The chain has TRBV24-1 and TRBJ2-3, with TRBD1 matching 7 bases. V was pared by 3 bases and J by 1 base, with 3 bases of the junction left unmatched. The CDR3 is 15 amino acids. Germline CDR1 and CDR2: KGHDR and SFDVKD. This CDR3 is CATSDSGQGTDTQYF. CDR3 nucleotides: TGTGCCACCAGTGATAGCGGACAGGGCACAGATACGCAGTATTTT.

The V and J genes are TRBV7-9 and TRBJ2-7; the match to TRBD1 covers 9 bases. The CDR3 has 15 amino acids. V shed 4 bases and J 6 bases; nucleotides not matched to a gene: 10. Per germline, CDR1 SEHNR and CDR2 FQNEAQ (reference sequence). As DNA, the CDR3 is TGTGCCAGCAGCTCCCACGGGACAGGGCTGGGCGAGCAGTACTTC. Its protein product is CASSSHGTGLGEQYF.

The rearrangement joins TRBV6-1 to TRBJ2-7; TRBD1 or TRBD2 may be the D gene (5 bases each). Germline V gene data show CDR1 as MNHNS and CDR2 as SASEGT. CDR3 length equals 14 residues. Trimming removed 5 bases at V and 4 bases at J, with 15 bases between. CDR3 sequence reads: CASSSSPGAYEQYF. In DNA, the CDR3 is TGTGCCAGCAGTAGCTCACCCGGGGCATACGAGCAGTACTTC.

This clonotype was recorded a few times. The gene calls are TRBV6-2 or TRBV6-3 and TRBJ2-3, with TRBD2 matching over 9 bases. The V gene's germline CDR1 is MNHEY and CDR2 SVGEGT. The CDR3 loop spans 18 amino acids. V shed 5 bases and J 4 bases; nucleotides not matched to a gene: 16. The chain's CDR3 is CASSVERGAPIPADTQYF. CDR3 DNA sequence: TGTGCCAGCAGTGTCGAGCGGGGGGCTCCCATACCTGCAGATACGCAGTATTTT.

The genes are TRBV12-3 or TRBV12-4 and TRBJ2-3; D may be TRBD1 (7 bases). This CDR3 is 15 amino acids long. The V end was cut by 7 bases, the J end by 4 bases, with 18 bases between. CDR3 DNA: TGTGCCAGCATCACCGACAGGGAGGTCCCAGATACGCAGTATTTT. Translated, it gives CASITDREVPDTQYF.

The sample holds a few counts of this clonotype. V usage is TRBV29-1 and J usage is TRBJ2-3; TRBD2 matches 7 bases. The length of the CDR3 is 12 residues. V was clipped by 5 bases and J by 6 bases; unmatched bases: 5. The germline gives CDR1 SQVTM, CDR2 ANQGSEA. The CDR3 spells CSVFAGADTQYF. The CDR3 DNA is TGCAGCGTTTTCGCGGGAGCGGATACGCAGTATTTT.

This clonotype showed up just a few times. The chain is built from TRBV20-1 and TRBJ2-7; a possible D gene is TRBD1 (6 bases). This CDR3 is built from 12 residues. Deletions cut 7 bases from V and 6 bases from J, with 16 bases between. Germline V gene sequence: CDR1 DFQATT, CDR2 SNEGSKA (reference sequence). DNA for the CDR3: TGCAGTGTTTACGGACAGCGAGGCGAGCAGTACTTC. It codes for CSVYGQRGEQYF.

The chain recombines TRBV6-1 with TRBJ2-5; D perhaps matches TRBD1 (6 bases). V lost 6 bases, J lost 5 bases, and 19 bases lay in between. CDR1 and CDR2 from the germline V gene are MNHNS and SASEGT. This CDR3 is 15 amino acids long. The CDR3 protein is CASSYGQSGSETQYF. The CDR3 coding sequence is TGTGCCAGCAGCTATGGACAGTCGGGTTCGGAGACCCAGTACTTC.

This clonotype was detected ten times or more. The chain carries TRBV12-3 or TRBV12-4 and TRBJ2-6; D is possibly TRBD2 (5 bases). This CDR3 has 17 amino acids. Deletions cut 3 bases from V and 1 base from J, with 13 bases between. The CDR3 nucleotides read TGTGCCAGCAGTTTTCGTACGGGATTATCTGGGGCCAACGTCCTGACTTTC. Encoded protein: CASSFRTGLSGANVLTF.

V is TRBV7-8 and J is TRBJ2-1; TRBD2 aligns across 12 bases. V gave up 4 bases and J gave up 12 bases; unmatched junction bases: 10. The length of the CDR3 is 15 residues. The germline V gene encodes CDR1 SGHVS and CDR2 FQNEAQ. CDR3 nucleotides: TGTGCCAGCAGCTCAAAGCGACTAGCGGGAGTTGGGCAGTTCTTC. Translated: CASSSKRLAGVGQFF.

CDR3 loop: CASTSGGRIGYTF. CDR3 DNA sequence: TGTGCCAGCACCTCTGGGGGGCGGATCGGCTACACCTTC. The chain carries TRBV9 and TRBJ1-2; D might be TRBD1 (6 bases). Germline V gives CDR1 SGDLS, CDR2 YYNGEE. Trimming cost V 6 bases and J 8 bases, with 17 bases left between them. CDR3 length equals 13 residues.

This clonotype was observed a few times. This CDR3 reads CASRPGHRNMNTEAFF. CDR3 nucleotides: TGTGCCAGCAGGCCGGGACACCGGAACATGAACACTGAAGCTTTCTTT. The genes are TRBV6-1 and TRBJ1-1; possible D gene TRBD1, 6 bases. V was trimmed by 6 bases and J by 0 bases, leaving 17 bases between them. The CDR3 has 16 residues. Germline loops: CDR1 MNHNS, CDR2 SASEGT.

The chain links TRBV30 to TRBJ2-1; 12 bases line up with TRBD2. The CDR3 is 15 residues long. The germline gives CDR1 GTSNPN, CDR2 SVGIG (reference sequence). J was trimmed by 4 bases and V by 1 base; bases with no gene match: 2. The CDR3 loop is CAWSAGTSGYNEQFF. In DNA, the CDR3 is TGTGCCTGGAGTGCCGGGACTAGCGGGTACAATGAGCAGTTCTTC.

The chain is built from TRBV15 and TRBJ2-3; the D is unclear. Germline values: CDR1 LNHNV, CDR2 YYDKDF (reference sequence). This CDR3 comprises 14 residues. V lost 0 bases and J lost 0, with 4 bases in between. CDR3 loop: CATSRDLSTDTQYF. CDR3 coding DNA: TGTGCCACCAGCAGAGATTTAAGCACAGATACGCAGTATTTT.

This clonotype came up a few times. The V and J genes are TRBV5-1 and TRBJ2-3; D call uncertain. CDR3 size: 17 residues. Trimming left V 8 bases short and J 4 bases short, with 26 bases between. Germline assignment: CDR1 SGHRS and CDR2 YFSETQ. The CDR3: CARTQEITKRVADTQYF. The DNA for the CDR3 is TGCGCCAGAACGCAGGAGATAACGAAGAGAGTCGCAGATACGCAGTATTTT. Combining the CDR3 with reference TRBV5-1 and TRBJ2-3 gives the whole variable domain KAGVTQTPRYLIKTRGQQVTLSCSPISGHRSVSWYQQTPGQGLQFLFEYFSETQRNKGNFPGRFSGRQFSNSRSEMNVSTLELGDSALYLCARTQEITKRVADTQYFGPGTRLTVL.

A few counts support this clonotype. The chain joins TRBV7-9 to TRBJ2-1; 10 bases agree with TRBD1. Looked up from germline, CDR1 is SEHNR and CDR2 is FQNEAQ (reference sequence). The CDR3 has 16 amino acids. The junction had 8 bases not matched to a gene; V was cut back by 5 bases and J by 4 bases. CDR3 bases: TGTGCCAGCAGCGACTCCGGGACAGGGGTTTACAATGAGCAGTTCTTC. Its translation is CASSDSGTGVYNEQFF.